This T cell receptor beta chain was captured by sequencing in a study of blood T cell repertoires in COVID-19. CDR3 length: 15 residues. Germline V gene sequence: CDR1 MNHNS, CDR2 SASEGT. The trim removed 3 bases at V and 3 bases at J, leaving 4 bases unmatched. TCRdb's copy holds only in-frame clones and misses some; the assay was immunoSEQ multiplex PCR. The table includes approximately 170,000 clones, about 88% detected once. Material: PBMCs or T cells enriched from blood (not recorded which). The receptor comes from a woman aged 18-29 years who had recovered from COVID-19. This chain connects TRBV6-1 to TRBJ2-3, with 9 bases identical to TRBD1. The CDR3 region is CASSDGQGQTDTQYF. The CDR3, as DNA: TGTGCCAGCAGTGACGGACAGGGGCAAACAGATACGCAGTATTTT.